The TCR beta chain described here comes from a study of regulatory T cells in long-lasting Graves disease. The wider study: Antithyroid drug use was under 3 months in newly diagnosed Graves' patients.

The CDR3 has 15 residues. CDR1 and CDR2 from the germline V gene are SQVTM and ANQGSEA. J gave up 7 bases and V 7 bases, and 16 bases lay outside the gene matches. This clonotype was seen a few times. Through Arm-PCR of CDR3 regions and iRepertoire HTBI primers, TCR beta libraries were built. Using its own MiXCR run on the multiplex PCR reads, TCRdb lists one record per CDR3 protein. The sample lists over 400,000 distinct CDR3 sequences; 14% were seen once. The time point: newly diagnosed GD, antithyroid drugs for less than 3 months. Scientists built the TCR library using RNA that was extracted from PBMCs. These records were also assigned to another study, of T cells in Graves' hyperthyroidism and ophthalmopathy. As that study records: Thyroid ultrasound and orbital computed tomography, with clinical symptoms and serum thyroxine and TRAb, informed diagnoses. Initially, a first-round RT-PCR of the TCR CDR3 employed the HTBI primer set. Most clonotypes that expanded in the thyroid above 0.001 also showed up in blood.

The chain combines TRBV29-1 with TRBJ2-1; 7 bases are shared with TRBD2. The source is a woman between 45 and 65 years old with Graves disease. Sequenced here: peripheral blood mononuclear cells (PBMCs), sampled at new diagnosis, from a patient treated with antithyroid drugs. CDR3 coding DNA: TGCAGCGCACCAACCGGGACTATCCTTAATAATGAGCAGTTCTTC. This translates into CSAPTGTILNNEQFF.